This T cell receptor (beta chain) was recovered during a study of OX40 agonist ivuxolimab in advanced cancers. Regarding the complete study: Ivuxolimab, which targeted the costimulatory receptor OX40 (CD134), was an agonistic, fully human IgG2 monoclonal antibody. Prior anti-PD-1, anti-PD-L1 or anti-CTLA-4 therapy was permitted, and checkpoint inhibitors had been received by roughly two fifths of dose-escalation patients. Partial responses were achieved by three dose-escalation patients, of whom one had hepatocellular carcinoma and two had cutaneous melanoma. Of the approximately 54 dose-escalation patients, hepatocellular carcinoma was present in about 20, melanoma in approximately 15, renal cell carcinoma in 9 and head and neck cancer in 9. In the dose-escalation cohort, 70% to 85% of patients were male, and the mean age was 60 years with a range of about 23 to 79. Intravenous ivuxolimab was administered to patients every 2 weeks at six dose levels: 0.01, 0.1, 0.3, 1.5, 3 and 10 mg/kg. The paper reports the monotherapy dose-escalation portion (N of about 54 patients) of the phase I ivuxolimab trial. Peripheral TCRbeta sequencing was intended to test whether TCR sequence diversity was altered and clonal T-cell expansion was caused by ivuxolimab. What the study reported, not specific to this receptor: The antigen specificity of the peripheral T cells that underwent clonal expansion was not determined. In the 0.1-3.0 mg/kg groups, partial responders had among the lowest normalized peripheral clonal expansion, particularly in CD8+ T cells. Low levels of normalized T-cell clonal expansion were also shown by some nonresponding patients. After ivuxolimab, more expanded clones were found on average in CD8+ T cells than in CD4+ T cells. At doses from 0.1 to 3.0 mg/kg, clonal expansion was seen in both CD4+ and CD8+ blood T cells between baseline and week 6.

V loses 5 bases, J loses 4 bases, and the germline ends lie 13 bases apart. Per the germline V gene, SGHAT is the CDR1 and FQNNGV is the CDR2. From the cysteine through the phenylalanine, the CDR3 covers 14 amino acids. The retained sequence is limited to the CDR3, 42 bases, with the frame set at the first base. To sequence the TCRbeta CDR3 region, genomic DNA was isolated from the sorted cells. The immunoSEQ Assay was used to sequence the TCRbeta CDR3 regions. TCRdb stores this immuneACCESS table with in-frame sequences only. Part of the clones is absent; in the studies checked, under half of the shortfall reflects unresolved V genes, and no reason is known for the rest. The sample has about 61,000 clones on record, 82% of them singletons. Under 0.65% of the sample is taken by the ten largest. The trial excluded patients who had a history of autoimmune disease or who were on systemic immunosuppression. Peripheral blood for TCR sequencing was collected from all dose cohorts at baseline, on cycle 4 day 1, and on cycle 7 day 1. The samples were taken from a phase I, first-in-human, multicenter, open-label dose-escalation trial of ivuxolimab. Adults with locally advanced or metastatic melanoma, renal cell carcinoma, hepatocellular carcinoma or head and neck squamous cell carcinoma were enrolled in the trial. Before TCR sequencing, CD4+ T cells and CD8+ T cells from peripheral blood were sorted into separate populations.

Details on this clone: What antigen it recognizes has not been identified. Base qualities are not at hand, and no much larger clone is one base apart.

The receptor was isolated from an adult with an advanced solid tumor such as melanoma, head and neck, liver or kidney cancer. The sample was CD4+ or CD8+ T cells sorted from blood, taken in a trial of the OX40 agonist ivuxolimab. The V gene is TRBV11-2 and the J gene is TRBJ2-3; a confident D gene designation cannot be given. The CDR3 corresponds to CASSPQLGADTQYF. The nucleotide sequence is given as TGTGCCAGCAGCCCCCAGCTAGGCGCAGATACGCAGTATTTT.